Described below is a single T cell receptor (beta chain) sequence and its context. In germline, CDR1 is MNHEY, CDR2 SMNVEV (reference sequence). V lost 3 bases and J lost 4; bases outside the gene matches: 0. The CDR3 has 13 amino acids. BIOMED2 TRB-A/B primer pools were used in multiplex TRB PCR. TCRdb reprocessed the multiplex PCR reads with MiXCR, giving one entry per CDR3 protein. Of 23,000 or so distinct CDR3 sequences listed, approximately 30% were seen once; the top ten hold 2.1%. Blood genomic DNA input for TRB amplification was about 250-550 ng. The source of the sample is a study of T and B cells in COVID-19 patients. Study-wide background: Active-infection patients were older, median roughly 67 years, than recovered patients, median approximately 36 years. Critical illness requiring mechanical ventilation or extracorporeal membrane oxygenation affected about 65% of the 20 active-infection patients. Comorbidities linked to unfavorable COVID-19 outcome were present in about 90% of the 20 active-infection patients.

This chain connects TRBV27 to TRBJ2-5; 9 bases align to TRBD2. Input material: blood. This clonotype was sampled from a human donor who had recovered from COVID-19. In DNA, the CDR3 is TGTGCCAGCAGTTTGACTAGCGGAGAGACCCAGTACTTC. Protein product: CASSLTSGETQYF.